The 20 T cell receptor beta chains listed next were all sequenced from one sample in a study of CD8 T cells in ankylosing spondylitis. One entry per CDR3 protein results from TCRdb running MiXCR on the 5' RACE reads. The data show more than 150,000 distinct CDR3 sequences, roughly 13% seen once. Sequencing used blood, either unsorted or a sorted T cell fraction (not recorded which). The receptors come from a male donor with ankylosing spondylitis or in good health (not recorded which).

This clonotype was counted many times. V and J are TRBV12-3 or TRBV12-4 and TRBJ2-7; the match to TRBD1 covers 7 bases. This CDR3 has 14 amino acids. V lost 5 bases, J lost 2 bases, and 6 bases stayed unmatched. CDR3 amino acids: CASSRDSTTYEQYF. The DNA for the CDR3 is TGTGCCAGCAGTCGGGACAGCACTACCTACGAGCAGTACTTC.

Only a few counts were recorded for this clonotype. CDR3 in DNA: TGCAGTGCAGGGACCGGGACAGGGTTTCTTTGGTGGATAATCCCCGAGCAGTACTTC. It is translated as CSAGTGTGFLWWIIPEQYF. This sequence joins TRBV20-1 and TRBJ2-7; 9 nucleotides line up with TRBD1. Germline V gives CDR1 DFQATT, CDR2 SNEGSKA (reference sequence). The CDR3 runs 19 residues. With 6 bases clipped from V and 6 bases from J, the junction kept 27 bases outside the gene matches.

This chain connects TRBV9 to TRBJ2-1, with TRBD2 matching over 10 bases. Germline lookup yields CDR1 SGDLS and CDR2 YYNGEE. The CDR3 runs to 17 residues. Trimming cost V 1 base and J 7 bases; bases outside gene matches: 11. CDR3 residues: CASSVLLGLAGENEQFF. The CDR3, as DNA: TGTGCCAGCAGCGTATTATTGGGGCTAGCGGGGGAGAATGAGCAGTTCTTC.

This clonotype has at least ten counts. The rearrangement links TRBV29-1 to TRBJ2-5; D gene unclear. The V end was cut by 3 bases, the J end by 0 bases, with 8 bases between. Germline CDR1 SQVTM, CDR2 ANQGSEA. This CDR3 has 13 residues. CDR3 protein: CSVDDQDQETQYF. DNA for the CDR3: TGCAGCGTTGATGATCAGGACCAAGAGACCCAGTACTTC.

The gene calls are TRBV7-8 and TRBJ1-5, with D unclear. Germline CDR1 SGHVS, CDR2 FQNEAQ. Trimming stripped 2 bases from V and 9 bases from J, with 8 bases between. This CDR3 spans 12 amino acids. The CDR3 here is CASSLFYGPQHF. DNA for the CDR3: TGTGCCAGCAGCTTATTCTACGGGCCCCAGCATTTT.

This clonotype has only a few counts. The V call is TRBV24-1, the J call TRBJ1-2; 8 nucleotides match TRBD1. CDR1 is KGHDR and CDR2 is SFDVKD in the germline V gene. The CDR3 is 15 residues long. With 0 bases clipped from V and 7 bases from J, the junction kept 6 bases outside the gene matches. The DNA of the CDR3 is TGTGCCACCAGTGATTTGGACAGGGGCGAGTGTGGCTACACCTTC. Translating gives CATSDLDRGECGYTF.

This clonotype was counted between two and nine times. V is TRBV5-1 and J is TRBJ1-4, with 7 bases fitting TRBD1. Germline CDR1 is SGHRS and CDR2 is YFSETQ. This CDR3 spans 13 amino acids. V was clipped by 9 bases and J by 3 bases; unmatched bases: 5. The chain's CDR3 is CATKGAANEKLFF. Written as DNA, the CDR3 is TGCGCCACCAAGGGGGCGGCTAATGAAAAACTGTTTTTT.

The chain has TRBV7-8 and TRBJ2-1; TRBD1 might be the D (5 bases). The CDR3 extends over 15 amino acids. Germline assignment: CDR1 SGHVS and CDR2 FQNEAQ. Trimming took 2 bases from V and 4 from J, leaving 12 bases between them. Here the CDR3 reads CASSLNGDSYNEQFF. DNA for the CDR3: TGTGCCAGCAGCTTAAACGGAGACAGTTACAATGAGCAGTTCTTC.

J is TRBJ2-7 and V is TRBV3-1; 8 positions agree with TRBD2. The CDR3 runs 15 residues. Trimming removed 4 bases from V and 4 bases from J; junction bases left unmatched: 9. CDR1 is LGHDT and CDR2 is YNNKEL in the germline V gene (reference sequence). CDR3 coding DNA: TGTGCCAGCAGCCTAACGTTAGCGGGGATGTACGAGCAGTACTTC. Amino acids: CASSLTLAGMYEQYF.

The CDR3 here is CATSGTPPEVNQPQHF. The CDR3 nucleotides are TGTGCCACCTCCGGGACTCCTCCCGAGGTCAATCAGCCCCAGCATTTT. This chain joins TRBV5-6 and TRBJ1-5, with D possibly TRBD1 on 5 matching bases. This CDR3 region has 16 residues. In germline, CDR1 is SGHDT, CDR2 YYEEEE. The V end was cut by 9 bases, the J end by 3 bases, with 22 bases between.

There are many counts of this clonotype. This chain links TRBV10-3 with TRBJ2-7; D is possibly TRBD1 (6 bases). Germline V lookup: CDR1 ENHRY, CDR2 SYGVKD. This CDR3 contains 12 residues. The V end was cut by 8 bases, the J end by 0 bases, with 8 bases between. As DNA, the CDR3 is TGTGCCATCGGACAGAGCTCCTACGAGCAGTACTTC. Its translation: CAIGQSSYEQYF.

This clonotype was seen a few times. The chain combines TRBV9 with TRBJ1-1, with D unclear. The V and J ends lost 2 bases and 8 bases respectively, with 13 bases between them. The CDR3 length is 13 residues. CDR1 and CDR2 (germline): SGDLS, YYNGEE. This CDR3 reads CASSVARELEAFF. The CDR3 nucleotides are TGTGCCAGCAGCGTGGCCCGGGAACTAGAAGCTTTCTTT.

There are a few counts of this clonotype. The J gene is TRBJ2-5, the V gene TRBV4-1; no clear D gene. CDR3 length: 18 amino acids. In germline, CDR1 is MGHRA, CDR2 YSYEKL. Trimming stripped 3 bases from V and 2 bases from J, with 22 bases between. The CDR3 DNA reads TGCGCCAGCAGCCAGGCCAAGATGGAAGAGACTCTGCAAGAGACCCAGTACTTC. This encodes CASSQAKMEETLQETQYF.

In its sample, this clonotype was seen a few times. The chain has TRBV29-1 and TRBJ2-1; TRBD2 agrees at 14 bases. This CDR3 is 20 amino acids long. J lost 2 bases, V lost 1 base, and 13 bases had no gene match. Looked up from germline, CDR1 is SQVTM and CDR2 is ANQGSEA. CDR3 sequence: CSVEGSTGTSGSSAYNEQFF. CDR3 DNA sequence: TGCAGCGTTGAAGGAAGCACCGGGACTAGCGGGAGTAGCGCCTACAATGAGCAGTTCTTC.

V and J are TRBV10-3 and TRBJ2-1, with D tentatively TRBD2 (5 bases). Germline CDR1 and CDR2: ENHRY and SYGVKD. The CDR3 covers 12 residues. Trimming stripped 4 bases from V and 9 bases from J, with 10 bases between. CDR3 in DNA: TGTGCCATCAGTGGTGGTGAGGGTGAGCAGTTCTTC. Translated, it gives CAISGGEGEQFF.

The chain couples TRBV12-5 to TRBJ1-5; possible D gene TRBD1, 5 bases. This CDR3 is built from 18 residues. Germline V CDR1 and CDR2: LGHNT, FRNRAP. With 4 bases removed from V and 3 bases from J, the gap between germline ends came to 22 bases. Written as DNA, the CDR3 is TGTGCTAGTGGTTGGACGGAGGGGATTATGGATTCCAATCAGCCCCAGCATTTT. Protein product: CASGWTEGIMDSNQPQHF.

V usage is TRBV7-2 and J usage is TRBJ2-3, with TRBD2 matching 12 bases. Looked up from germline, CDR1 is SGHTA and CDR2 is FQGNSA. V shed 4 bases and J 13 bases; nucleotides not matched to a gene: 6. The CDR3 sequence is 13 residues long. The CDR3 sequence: CASSSPGLAGKYF. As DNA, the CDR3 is TGTGCCAGCAGCTCCCCCGGACTAGCGGGGAAGTATTTT.

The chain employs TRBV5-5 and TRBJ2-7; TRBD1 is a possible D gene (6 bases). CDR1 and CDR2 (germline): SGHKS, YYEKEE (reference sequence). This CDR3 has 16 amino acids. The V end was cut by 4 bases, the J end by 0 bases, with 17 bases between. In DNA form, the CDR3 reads TGTGCCAGCAGCCCGGGACACTCCGAGAGCTCCTACGAGCAGTACTTC. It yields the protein CASSPGHSESSYEQYF.

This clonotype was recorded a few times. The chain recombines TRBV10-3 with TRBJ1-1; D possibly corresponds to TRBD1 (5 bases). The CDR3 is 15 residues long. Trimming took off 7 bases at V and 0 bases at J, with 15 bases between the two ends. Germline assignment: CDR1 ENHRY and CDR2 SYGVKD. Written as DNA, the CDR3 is TGTGCCATCAAGGATGGGGACTTCATGAACACTGAAGCTTTCTTT. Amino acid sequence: CAIKDGDFMNTEAFF.

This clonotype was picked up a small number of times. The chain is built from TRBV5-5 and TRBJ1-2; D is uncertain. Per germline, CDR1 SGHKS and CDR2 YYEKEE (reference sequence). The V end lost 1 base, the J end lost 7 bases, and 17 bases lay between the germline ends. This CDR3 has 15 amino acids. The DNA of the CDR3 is TGTGCCAGCAGCTTGATGGCTTCTAGCTCGGGTGGCTACACCTTC. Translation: CASSLMASSSGGYTF.